Each of the 13 T cell receptor beta chains below was sequenced from the same sample in a study of cytomegalovirus exposure and HLA in healthy donors. The PCR used 60 Vbeta and 13 Jbeta primers. Libraries were prepared by immunoSEQ multiplex PCR; TCRdb keeps only in-frame clonotypes and omits some of them. This table has 140,000 to 150,000 clones, roughly 70% appearing once. The source material was PBMCs. Every receptor here comes from a man aged 30 to 39 in good health and CMV-seronegative.

The rearrangement links TRBV28 to TRBJ2-7; TRBD1 aligns across 7 bases. Germline V gives CDR1 MDHEN, CDR2 SYDVKM. The CDR3 spans 14 residues. V shed 3 bases, J shed 3 bases, and the junction held 5 bases outside the gene matches. Here the CDR3 DNA reads TGTGCCAGCAGTTTGGGACAGAAGTTCTACGAGCAGTACTTC. Amino acid sequence: CASSLGQKFYEQYF.

This clone has a handful of counts. The chain has TRBV28 and TRBJ1-1; D perhaps matches TRBD1 (5 bases). Germline CDR1 is MDHEN and CDR2 is SYDVKM. V was pared by 5 bases and J by 5 bases, with 9 bases between. This CDR3 contains 12 residues. DNA for the CDR3: TGTGCCAGCAGTACCCAGGGAACTGAAGCTTTCTTT. It translates to CASSTQGTEAFF.

The chain uses TRBV2 and TRBJ2-7, with a weak D call TRBD2 (6 bases). The CDR3 sequence is 14 residues long. Germline V CDR1 and CDR2: SNHLY, FYNNEI. V lost 4 bases, J lost 2 bases, and 12 bases lay in between. DNA of the CDR3: TGTGCCAGCAGTGTAGAACCGGGAGCCTACGAGCAGTACTTC. Its protein product is CASSVEPGAYEQYF.

The chain links TRBV28 to TRBJ1-2; D not certain. The CDR3 extends over 10 amino acids. V was cut by 4 bases and J by 8 bases, with 5 bases left in between. The germline gives CDR1 MDHEN, CDR2 SYDVKM. CDR3 nucleotide sequence: TGTGCCAGCAGTTCCAGGGGCTACACCTTC. Its translation: CASSSRGYTF.

The chain uses TRBV6-1 and TRBJ2-3; 11 nucleotides agree with TRBD2. The V gene's germline CDR1 is MNHNS and CDR2 SASEGT. V dropped 6 bases and J dropped 0; count of bases not matched to a gene: 2. This CDR3 comprises 15 residues. DNA for the CDR3: TGTGCCAGCAGGACTAGCGGGGTTAGCACAGATACGCAGTATTTT. This translates into CASRTSGVSTDTQYF.

The rearrangement uses TRBV30 and TRBJ2-4; D perhaps matches TRBD2 (6 bases). The germline CDR1 and CDR2 sequences are GTSNPN and SVGIG (reference sequence). This CDR3 has 14 amino acids. V was clipped by 4 bases and J by 5 bases, with 15 bases between them. This chain's CDR3 is CAWTGVFGENIQYF. The CDR3 nucleotides are TGTGCCTGGACGGGGGTCTTTGGGGAAAACATTCAGTACTTC.

The chain links TRBV7-9 to TRBJ2-5; D possibly corresponds to TRBD2 (6 bases). In germline, CDR1 is SEHNR, CDR2 FQNEAQ (reference sequence). This CDR3 contains 16 residues. Trimming took 5 bases from V and 1 from J, leaving 17 bases between them. CDR3 DNA: TGTGCCAGCAGCCCACCTGGGCGGGGAACCCAAGAGACCCAGTACTTC. Residues: CASSPPGRGTQETQYF.

This rearrangement joins TRBV28 to TRBJ1-5; 8 bases map to TRBD1. Germline V gives CDR1 MDHEN, CDR2 SYDVKM. CDR3 length equals 15 residues. J was trimmed by 0 bases and V by 5 bases; bases with no gene match: 3. Here the CDR3 DNA reads TGTGCCAGCAGTCCGACAGGGGTTAGCAATCAGCCCCAGCATTTT. It yields the protein CASSPTGVSNQPQHF.

V and J are TRBV7-2 and TRBJ2-3; 15 bases align to TRBD2. After removal of 3 bases from V and 5 bases from J, the junction contained 6 bases not matched to a gene. Germline-derived CDR1 and CDR2 are SGHTA and FQGNSA. The CDR3 totals 17 residues. For the CDR3, the DNA is TGTGCCAGCAGCTTCGGACTAGCGGGAGGGCGGGGAGATACGCAGTATTTT. The encoded protein is CASSFGLAGGRGDTQYF.

The chain combines TRBV29-1 with TRBJ2-7; 12 nucleotides match TRBD1. The V and J ends lost 4 bases and 5 bases, in that order; junction bases with no gene match: 6. CDR1 is SQVTM, CDR2 ANQGSEA, per germline. The CDR3 has 14 residues. CDR3 sequence (DNA): TGCAGCGTTGGCAGGGGACAGGGGGCACACGAGCAGTACTTC. This codes for CSVGRGQGAHEQYF.

This clone is a singleton in its sample. The chain employs TRBV7-9 and TRBJ2-3; TRBD1 matches at 8 bases. Germline CDR1 is SEHNR and CDR2 is FQNEAQ (reference sequence). The CDR3 loop spans 16 amino acids. V trimming: 6 bases; J trimming: 1 base; junction bases outside the gene matches: 9. This chain's CDR3 is CASRGPGQGRTDTQYF. In DNA form, the CDR3 reads TGTGCCAGCAGGGGACCCGGACAGGGTCGCACAGATACGCAGTATTTT.

The rearrangement links TRBV2 to TRBJ2-1, with 8 bases fitting TRBD1. Trimming at V came to 4 bases and at J to 8 bases, leaving 13 bases not matched to a gene. The CDR3 sequence is 16 residues long. CDR1 and CDR2 from the germline V gene are SNHLY and FYNNEI. The CDR3 region is CASSVGQGPDWDEQFF. In DNA, the CDR3 is TGTGCCAGCAGTGTCGGACAGGGCCCCGATTGGGATGAGCAGTTCTTC. The full variable domain, in which reference TRBV2 and TRBJ2-1 provide the parts outside the CDR3, is EPEVTQTPSHQVTQMGQEVILRCVPISNHLYFYWYRQILGQKVEFLVSFYNNEISEKSEIFDDQFSVERPDGSNFTLKIRSTKLEDSAMYFCASSVGQGPDWDEQFFGPGTRLTVL.

This clone was picked up a small number of times. The chain links TRBV6-6 to TRBJ1-2; 8 bases agree with TRBD1. V dropped 4 bases and J dropped 4; count of bases not matched to a gene: 5. The CDR3 is made up of 14 amino acids. Germline V lookup: CDR1 MNHNY, CDR2 SVGAGI (reference sequence). The CDR3 nucleotides read TGTGCCAGCAGTTCGGACAGGGCTGGCTATGGCTACACCTTC. Translated: CASSSDRAGYGYTF.